A selection of T cell receptor beta chains follows, all from one sample in a study of shared clonotypes between healthy human individuals. Method: immunoSEQ multiplex PCR; TCRdb's copy keeps in-frame clones and lacks some. Of hundreds of thousands of clones listed, approximately 96% are singletons. The sequenced material came from naive CD8+ T cells sorted from blood. Every receptor here comes from a woman in her 30s in good health. Each CDR3 is given with its conserved first and last residue. A D gene is named only where the DNA matches it firmly. Not every row has a clone size; where given, it reads once, few, many or a size class.

j_call d_call clone_size v_call cdr3_aa cdr3_nt
TRBJ2-2 NA NA TRBV19 CASGSREAGELFF TGTGCCAGCGGGTCCAGGGAGGCCGGGGAGCTGTTTTTT
TRBJ2-7 NA NA TRBV7-8 CASSWSGRDSRASYEQYF TGTGCCAGCAGCTGGTCAGGCCGGGACTCCCGCGCTTCCTACGAGCAGTACTTC
TRBJ1-4 NA NA TRBV5-1 CASSLACRPEGFEKLFF TGCGCCAGCAGCTTGGCCTGCCGCCCTGAGGGATTTGAAAAACTGTTTTTT
TRBJ1-2 NA NA TRBV19 CASSPPEAGGYTF TGTGCCAGTAGTCCCCCAGAAGCGGGAGGCTACACCTTC
TRBJ1-1 NA few TRBV19 CASSDHTEAFF TGTGCCAGTAGTGACCACACTGAAGCTTTCTTT
TRBJ2-3 TRBD2 NA TRBV7-2 CASSHVLAGSTDTQYF TGTGCCAGCAGCCACGTACTAGCGGGTAGCACAGATACGCAGTATTTT
TRBJ2-7 TRBD1 NA TRBV27 CASSLSGNRGHEQYF TGTGCCAGCAGTTTATCCGGGAACAGGGGCCACGAGCAGTACTTC
TRBJ2-1 TRBD2 few TRBV4-1 CASSHQAGGPGEQFF TGCGCCAGCAGCCACCAAGCGGGAGGGCCGGGTGAGCAGTTCTTC
TRBJ2-5 NA NA TRBV11-2 CATTLGADGKETQYF TGTGCCACCACCTTGGGGGCGGATGGGAAAGAGACCCAGTACTTC
TRBJ2-5 NA NA TRBV4-2 CASSGGRDKKKKETQYF TGTGCCAGCAGCGGGGGCAGGGACAAGAAGAAGAAAGAGACCCAGTACTTC
TRBJ2-7 NA once TRBV7-9 CASSLGARNPYEQYF TGTGCCAGCAGCTTAGGGGCTAGAAACCCCTACGAGCAGTACTTC
TRBJ2-7 NA NA TRBV27 CASSLTWAAGEQYF TGTGCCAGCAGTTTAACCTGGGCGGCGGGAGAGCAGTACTTC
TRBJ2-7 TRBD1 NA TRBV2 CASPHDRGTGEQYF TGTGCCAGCCCCCACGACAGGGGTACAGGCGAGCAGTACTTC
TRBJ1-2 TRBD1 NA TRBV29-1 CSVEAGTGYGYTF TGCAGCGTTGAAGCCGGGACAGGCTATGGCTACACCTTC
TRBJ2-1 TRBD2 NA TRBV11-2 CASSLDRDYHNEQFF TGTGCCAGCAGCTTAGATAGGGACTATCACAATGAGCAGTTCTTC
TRBJ1-5 TRBD1 NA TRBV10-2 CASSEYRGSNQPQHF TGCGCCAGCAGTGAGTACAGGGGTAGCAATCAGCCCCAGCATTTT
TRBJ2-7 NA NA TRBV5-1 CASSLRVGAYEQYF TGCGCCAGCAGCTTGAGGGTCGGGGCGTACGAGCAGTACTTC
TRBJ2-1 TRBD2 NA TRBV27 CASSPGTSGYNEQFF TGTGCCAGCAGTCCCGGGACTAGCGGTTACAATGAGCAGTTCTTC
TRBJ1-1 TRBD1 once TRBV27 CASRQGSVTEAFF TGTGCCAGCAGACAGGGGAGTGTCACTGAAGCTTTCTTT
TRBJ2-7 NA NA TRBV27 CASRSGVHEQYF TGTGCCAGCAGGTCGGGGGTCCACGAGCAGTACTTC
TRBJ1-2 NA NA TRBV29-1 CSVAGSGYGYTF TGCAGCGTTGCGGGGAGCGGCTATGGCTACACCTTC
TRBJ1-1 NA NA TRBV25-1 CASIRENTEAFF TGTGCCAGCATCAGGGAGAACACTGAAGCTTTCTTT
TRBJ2-4 NA NA TRBV6-6 CASGRELGIDIQYF TGTGCCAGCGGGCGGGAATTGGGCATTGACATTCAGTACTTC
TRBJ2-7 NA NA TRBV10-2 CASSDYEQYF TGCGCCAGCAGTGACTACGAGCAGTACTTC
TRBJ1-6 NA NA TRBV6-5 CASSYGWGSGSPLHF TGTGCCAGCAGTTACGGATGGGGATCGGGATCACCCCTCCACTTT
TRBJ2-3 TRBD2 NA TRBV28 CAREGGFMDTLDTQYF TGTGCCAGGGAGGGAGGGTTTATGGACACTTTGGATACGCAGTATTTT
TRBJ2-2 NA few TRBV28 CASMAGELFF TGTGCCAGCATGGCTGGGGAGCTGTTTTTT